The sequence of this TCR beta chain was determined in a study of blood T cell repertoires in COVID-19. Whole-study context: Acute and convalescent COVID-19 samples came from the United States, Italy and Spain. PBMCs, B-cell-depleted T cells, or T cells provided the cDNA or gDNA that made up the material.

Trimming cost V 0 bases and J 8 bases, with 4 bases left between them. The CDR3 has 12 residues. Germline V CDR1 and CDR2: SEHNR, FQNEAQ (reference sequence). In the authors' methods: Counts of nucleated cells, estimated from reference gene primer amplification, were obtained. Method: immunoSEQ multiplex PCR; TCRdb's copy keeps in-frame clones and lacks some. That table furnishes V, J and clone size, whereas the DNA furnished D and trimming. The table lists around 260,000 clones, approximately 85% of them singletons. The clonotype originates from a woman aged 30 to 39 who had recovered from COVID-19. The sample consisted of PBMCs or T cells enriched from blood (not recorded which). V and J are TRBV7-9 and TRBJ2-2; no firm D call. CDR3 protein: CASSLANGELFF. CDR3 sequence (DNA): TGTGCCAGCAGCTTAGCCAATGGGGAGCTGTTTTTT.